The clone carrying this T cell receptor (beta chain) was found many times. Its antigen is not known. With V trimmed by 5 bases and J by 5 bases, 11 bases remained unmatched. Per germline, CDR1 SEHNR and CDR2 FQNEAQ (reference sequence). The length of the CDR3 is 16 residues. Unique molecular identifiers were incorporated when the TCRbeta library was constructed. One entry per CDR3 protein results from TCRdb running MiXCR on the PCR reads. The sample has 30,000 to 40,000 distinct CDR3 sequences, 6% to 8.5% seen once; the top ten hold about 27%. The sample belongs to a study of T-cell reconstitution after alpha-beta-depleted transplantation in children. Notes on the study in general: In patients about two months after transplant, alpha-beta T cells reportedly arose from several hundred expanded graft clones.

The receptor's source is a child younger than two who had a stem cell transplant for acute myeloid leukemia, so the T cells may come from the graft donor. Sample: peripheral blood, taken 60 days after TCRalphabeta/CD19-depleted stem cell transplant. The V call is TRBV7-9, the J call TRBJ2-7, with 11 bases aligning to TRBD2. CDR3 coding DNA: TGTGCCAGCAGCCCACTAGCGGGAGCCCCCCAGCACGAGCAGTACTTC. This translates into CASSPLAGAPQHEQYF.